Listed here are 10 T cell receptor beta chains from one sample, sequenced in a study of blood T cell repertoires in COVID-19 (TCRdb year 2020). The method behind the library was the immunoSEQ multiplex PCR assay. This immuneACCESS table, as held by TCRdb, lists in-frame sequences with V and J called but not all clones. Of the missing ones, under half trace to an unresolved V gene in checked studies; the others have no known cause. Across this sample there are over 55,000 clones, with roughly four fifths seen only once. Clones ranked in the top ten supply about 9.4% of the sample. The source material was peripheral blood. The receptors here all came from a man between 45 and 60 years old with COVID-19, enrolled during active disease.

The rearrangement uses TRBV27 and TRBJ1-4; a possible D gene is TRBD1 (5 bases). Germline CDR1 is MNHEY and CDR2 is SMNVEV (reference sequence). Trimming left V 6 bases short and J 4 bases short, with 12 bases between. The CDR3 covers 14 residues. The CDR3 DNA follows: TGTGCCAGCAGGGAGGGGTTATTTAATGAAAAACTGTTTTTT. It translates to CASREGLFNEKLFF.

This rearrangement joins TRBV6-6 to TRBJ1-2; 8 nucleotides align to TRBD1. CDR1 is MNHNY and CDR2 is SVGAGI in the germline V gene (reference sequence). The CDR3 has 15 amino acids. Trimming cost V 4 bases and J 5 bases; bases outside gene matches: 9. For the CDR3, the DNA is TGTGCCAGCAGTTTTGACAGGGGTACGCGGTATGGCTACACCTTC. Translating gives CASSFDRGTRYGYTF.

The chain uses TRBV28 and TRBJ1-1, with 8 bases aligning to TRBD1. The CDR3 runs to 16 residues. Trimming removed 7 bases from V and 5 bases from J; junction bases left unmatched: 15. In germline, CDR1 is MDHEN, CDR2 SYDVKM. CDR3: CASTPRGSGGGTEAFF. DNA of the CDR3: TGTGCCAGCACCCCTAGGGGGTCAGGGGGCGGTACTGAAGCTTTCTTT.

The chain carries TRBV30 and TRBJ2-5; D may be TRBD2 (6 bases). This CDR3 region has 12 residues. Germline loops: CDR1 GTSNPN, CDR2 SVGIG (reference sequence). The germline V and J ends were trimmed by 5 bases and 5 bases, with 12 bases remaining between them. In DNA form, the CDR3 reads TGTGCCTGGGACGGAGGGTTGGAGACCCAGTACTTC. Protein product: CAWDGGLETQYF.

The chain couples TRBV9 to TRBJ2-1; TRBD2 matches 9 bases. The trim removed 3 bases at V and 7 bases at J, leaving 8 bases unmatched. The CDR3 totals 15 residues. Germline CDR1 reads SGDLS; CDR2 reads YYNGEE. This chain's CDR3 is CASSGGRLAGNEQFF. The CDR3 DNA reads as TGTGCCAGCAGCGGTGGAAGGCTAGCGGGAAATGAGCAGTTCTTC.

The V gene is TRBV11-1, the J gene TRBJ2-1, with TRBD2 matching 11 bases. The CDR3 has 14 residues. V lost 1 base, J lost 10 bases, and 3 bases stayed unmatched. Germline assignment: CDR1 SGHAT and CDR2 FQDESV (reference sequence). The CDR3 spells CASSLVTSGREQFF. CDR3 DNA sequence: TGTGCCAGCAGCTTAGTCACTAGCGGGAGAGAGCAGTTCTTC.

Comments on this clone: Additional DNA sequences in this sample encode the identical CDR3. The chain has TRBV20-1 and TRBJ2-1; D unclear. The V gene lost 3 bases and the J gene lost 8 bases, with 8 bases spanning the gap. The CDR3 sequence is 11 residues long. Germline V gene lookup returns CDR1 DFQATT and CDR2 SNEGSKA (reference sequence). The CDR3 protein is CSASLEYEQFF. CDR3 in DNA: TGCAGTGCTAGCTTGGAGTATGAGCAGTTCTTC.

The chain joins TRBV7-2 to TRBJ1-1; D not certain. The CDR3 is 16 amino acids. V was pared by 5 bases and J by 4 bases, with 20 bases between. Per germline, CDR1 SGHTA and CDR2 FQGNSA. CDR3: CASSPHHRSTVTEAFF. DNA of the CDR3: TGTGCCAGCAGCCCCCATCACCGCTCTACGGTCACTGAAGCTTTCTTT.

The CDR3 sequence is CASSPGNEKLFF. The CDR3 DNA is TGCGCCAGCAGCCCGGGTAATGAAAAACTGTTTTTT. The chain is built from TRBV5-1 and TRBJ1-4; D unresolved. The ends were cut back, 4 bases at V and 4 bases at J, with 5 bases in the middle. Germline V lookup: CDR1 SGHRS, CDR2 YFSETQ. The CDR3 sequence is 12 residues long.

The CDR3 region is CASSQEGAGADTQYF. CDR3 bases: TGCGCCAGCAGCCAGGAGGGGGCCGGCGCAGATACGCAGTATTTT. The V call is TRBV4-3, the J call TRBJ2-3; TRBD1 is a possible D gene (7 bases). Deletions cut 3 bases from V and 4 bases from J, with 14 bases between. CDR1 and CDR2 (germline): LGHNA, YSLEER. The CDR3 is 15 residues long.